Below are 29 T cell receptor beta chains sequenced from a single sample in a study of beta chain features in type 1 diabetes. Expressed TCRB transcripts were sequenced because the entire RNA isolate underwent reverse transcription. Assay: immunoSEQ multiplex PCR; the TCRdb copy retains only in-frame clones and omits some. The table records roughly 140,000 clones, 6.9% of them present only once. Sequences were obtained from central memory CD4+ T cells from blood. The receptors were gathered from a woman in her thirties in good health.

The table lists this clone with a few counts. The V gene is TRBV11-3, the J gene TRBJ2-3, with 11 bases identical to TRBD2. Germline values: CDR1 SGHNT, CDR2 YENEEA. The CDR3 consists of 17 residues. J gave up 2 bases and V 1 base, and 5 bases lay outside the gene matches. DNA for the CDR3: TGTGCCAGCAGCTTAGGTGGGACTAGCGGAAACACAGATACGCAGTATTTT. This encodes CASSLGGTSGNTDTQYF.

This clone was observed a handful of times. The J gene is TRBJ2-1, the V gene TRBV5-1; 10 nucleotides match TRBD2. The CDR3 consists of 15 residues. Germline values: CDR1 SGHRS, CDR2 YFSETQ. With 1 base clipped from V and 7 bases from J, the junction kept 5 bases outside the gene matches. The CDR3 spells CASSLIATSGNEQFF. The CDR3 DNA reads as TGCGCCAGCAGCTTGATCGCGACTAGCGGGAATGAGCAGTTCTTC.

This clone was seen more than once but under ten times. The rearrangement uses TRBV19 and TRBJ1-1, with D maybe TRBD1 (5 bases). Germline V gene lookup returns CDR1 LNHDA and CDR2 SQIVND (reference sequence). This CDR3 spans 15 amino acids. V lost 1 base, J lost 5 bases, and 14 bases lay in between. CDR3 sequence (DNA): TGTGCCAGTAGTATAGGGGCCAGGGTGTGGACTGAAGCTTTCTTT. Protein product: CASSIGARVWTEAFF. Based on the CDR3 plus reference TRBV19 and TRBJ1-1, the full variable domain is DGGITQSPKYLFRKEGQNVTLSCEQNLNHDAMYWYRQDPGQGLRLIYYSQIVNDFQKGDIAEGYSVSREKKESFPLTVTSAQKNPTAFYLCASSIGARVWTEAFFGQGTRLTVV.

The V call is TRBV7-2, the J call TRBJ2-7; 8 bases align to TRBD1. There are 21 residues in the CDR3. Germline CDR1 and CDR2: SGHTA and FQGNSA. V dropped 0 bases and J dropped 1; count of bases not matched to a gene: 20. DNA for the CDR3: TGTGCCAGCAGCTTAGCGCGATTTGGTCTGGCAGGGGGCCCGATTTCCTACGAGCAGTACTTC. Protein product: CASSLARFGLAGGPISYEQYF. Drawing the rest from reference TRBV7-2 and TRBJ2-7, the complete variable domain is GAGVSQSPSNKVTEKGKDVELRCDPISGHTALYWYRQSLGQGLEFLIYFQGNSAPDKSGLPSDRFSAERTGGSVSTLTIQRTQQEDSAVYLCASSLARFGLAGGPISYEQYFGPGTRLTVT.

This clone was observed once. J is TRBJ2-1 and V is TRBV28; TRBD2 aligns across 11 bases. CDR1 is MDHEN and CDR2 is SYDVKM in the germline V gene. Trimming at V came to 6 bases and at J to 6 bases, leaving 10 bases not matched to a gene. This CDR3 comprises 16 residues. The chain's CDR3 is CASSTSGSRLGNEQFF. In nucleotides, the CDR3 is TGTGCCAGCAGCACTAGCGGGAGTCGTCTGGGCAATGAGCAGTTCTTC.

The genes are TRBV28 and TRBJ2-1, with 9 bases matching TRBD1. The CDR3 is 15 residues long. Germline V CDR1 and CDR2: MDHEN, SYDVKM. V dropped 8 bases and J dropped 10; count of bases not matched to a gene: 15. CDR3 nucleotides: TGTGCCAGCGGCTTACAGGGGGCAGGTACGGGGGAGCAGTTCTTC. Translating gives CASGLQGAGTGEQFF.

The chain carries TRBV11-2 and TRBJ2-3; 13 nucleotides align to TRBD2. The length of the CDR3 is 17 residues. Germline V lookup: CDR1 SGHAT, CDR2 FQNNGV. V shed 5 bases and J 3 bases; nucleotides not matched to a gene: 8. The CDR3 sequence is CASSQPGLAGATDTQYF. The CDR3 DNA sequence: TGTGCCAGCAGCCAACCAGGACTAGCGGGAGCGACAGATACGCAGTATTTT. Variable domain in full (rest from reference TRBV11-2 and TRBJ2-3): EAGVAQSPRYKIIEKRQSVAFWCNPISGHATLYWYQQILGQGPKLLIQFQNNGVVDDSQLPKDRFSAERLKGVDSTLKIQPAKLEDSAVYLCASSQPGLAGATDTQYFGPGTRLTVL.

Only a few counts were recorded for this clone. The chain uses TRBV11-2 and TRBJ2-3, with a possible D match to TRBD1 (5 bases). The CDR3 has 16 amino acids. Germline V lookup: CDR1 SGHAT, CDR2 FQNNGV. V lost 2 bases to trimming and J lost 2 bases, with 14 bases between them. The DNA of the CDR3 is TGTGCCAGCAGCTTACAGGGTGTCCTACTCACAGATACGCAGTATTTT. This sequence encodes CASSLQGVLLTDTQYF.

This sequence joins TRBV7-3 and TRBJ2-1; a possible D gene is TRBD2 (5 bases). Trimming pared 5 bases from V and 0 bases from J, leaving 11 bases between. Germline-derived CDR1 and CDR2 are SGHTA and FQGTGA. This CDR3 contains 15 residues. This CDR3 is CASSPSTSSYNEQFF. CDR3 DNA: TGTGCCAGCAGCCCCTCCACTAGCTCCTACAATGAGCAGTTCTTC.

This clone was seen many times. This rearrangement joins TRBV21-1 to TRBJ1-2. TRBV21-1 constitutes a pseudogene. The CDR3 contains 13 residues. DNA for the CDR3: TGTGCCAGCAGCAAAGGAGGCCCCTATGGCTACACCTTC. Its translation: CASSKGGPYGYTF.

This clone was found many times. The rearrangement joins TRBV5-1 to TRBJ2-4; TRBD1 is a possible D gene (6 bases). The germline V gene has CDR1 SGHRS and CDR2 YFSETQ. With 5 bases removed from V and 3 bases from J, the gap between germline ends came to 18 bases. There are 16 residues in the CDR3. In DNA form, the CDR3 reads TGCGCCAGCAGTCCGGAAGTAGGCAGGGGCAAAAACATTCAGTACTTC. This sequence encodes CASSPEVGRGKNIQYF. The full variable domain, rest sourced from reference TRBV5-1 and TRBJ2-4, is KAGVTQTPRYLIKTRGQQVTLSCSPISGHRSVSWYQQTPGQGLQFLFEYFSETQRNKGNFPGRFSGRQFSNSRSEMNVSTLELGDSALYLCASSPEVGRGKNIQYFGAGTRLSVL.

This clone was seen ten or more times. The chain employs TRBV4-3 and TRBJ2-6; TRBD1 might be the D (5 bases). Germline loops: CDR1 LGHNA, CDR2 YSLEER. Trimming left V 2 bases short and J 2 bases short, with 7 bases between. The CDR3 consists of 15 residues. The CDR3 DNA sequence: TGCGCCAGCAGCCAATTCAGGGCTGGGGCCAACGTCCTGACTTTC. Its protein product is CASSQFRAGANVLTF.

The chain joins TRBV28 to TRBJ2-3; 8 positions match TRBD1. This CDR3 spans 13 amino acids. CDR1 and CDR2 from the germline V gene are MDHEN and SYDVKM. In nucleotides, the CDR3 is TGTGCGACAGAGGACAGGGGCACAGATACGCAGTATTTT. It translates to CATEDRGTDTQYF.

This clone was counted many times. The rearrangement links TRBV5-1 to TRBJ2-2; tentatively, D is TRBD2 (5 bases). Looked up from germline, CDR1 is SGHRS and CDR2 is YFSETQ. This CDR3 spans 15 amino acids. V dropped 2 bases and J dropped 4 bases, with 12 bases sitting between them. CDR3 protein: CASSLDSGFTGELFF. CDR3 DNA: TGCGCCAGCAGCTTAGACTCGGGGTTCACCGGGGAGCTGTTTTTT.

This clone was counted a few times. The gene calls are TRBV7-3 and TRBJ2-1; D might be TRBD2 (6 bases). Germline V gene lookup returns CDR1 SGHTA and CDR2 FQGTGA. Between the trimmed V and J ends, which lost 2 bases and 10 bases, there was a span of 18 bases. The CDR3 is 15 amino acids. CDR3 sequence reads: CASSLDRETGREQFF. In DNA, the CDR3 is TGTGCCAGCAGCTTAGATCGGGAGACGGGCAGGGAGCAGTTCTTC.

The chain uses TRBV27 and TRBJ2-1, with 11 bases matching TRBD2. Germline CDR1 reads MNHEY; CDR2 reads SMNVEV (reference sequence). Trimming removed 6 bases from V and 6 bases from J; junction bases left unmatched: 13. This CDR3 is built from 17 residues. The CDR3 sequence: CASRPSGTSGLINEQFF. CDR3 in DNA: TGTGCCAGCAGGCCGTCCGGGACTAGCGGTCTCATCAATGAGCAGTTCTTC.

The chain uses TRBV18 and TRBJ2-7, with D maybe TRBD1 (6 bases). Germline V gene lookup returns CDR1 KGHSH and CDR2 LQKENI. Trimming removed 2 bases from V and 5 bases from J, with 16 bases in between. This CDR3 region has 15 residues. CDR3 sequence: CASSPGYVRGHEQYF. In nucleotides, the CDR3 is TGTGCCAGCTCACCAGGGTATGTCAGGGGACACGAGCAGTACTTC.

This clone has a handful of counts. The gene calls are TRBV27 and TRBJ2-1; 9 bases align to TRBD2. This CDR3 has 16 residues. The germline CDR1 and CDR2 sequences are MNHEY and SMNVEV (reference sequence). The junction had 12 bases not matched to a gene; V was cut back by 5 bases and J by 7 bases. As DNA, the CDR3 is TGTGCCAGCAGTGGGGTAGCGGGAGTGTCGAGGAATGAGCAGTTCTTC. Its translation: CASSGVAGVSRNEQFF.

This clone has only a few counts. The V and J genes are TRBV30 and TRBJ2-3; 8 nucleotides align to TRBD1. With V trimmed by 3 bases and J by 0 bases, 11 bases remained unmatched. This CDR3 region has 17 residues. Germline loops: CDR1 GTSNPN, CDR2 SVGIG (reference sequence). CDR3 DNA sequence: TGTGCCTGGAGGGAGGGGCAGGGGGCACTAAGCACAGATACGCAGTATTTT. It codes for CAWREGQGALSTDTQYF.

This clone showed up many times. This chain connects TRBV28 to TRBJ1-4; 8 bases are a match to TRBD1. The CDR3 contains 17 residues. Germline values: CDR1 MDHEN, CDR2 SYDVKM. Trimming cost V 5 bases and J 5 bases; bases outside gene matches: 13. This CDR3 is CASSRHADRGGNEKLFF. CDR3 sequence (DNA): TGTGCCAGCAGTCGCCACGCAGACAGGGGAGGGAATGAAAAACTGTTTTTT.

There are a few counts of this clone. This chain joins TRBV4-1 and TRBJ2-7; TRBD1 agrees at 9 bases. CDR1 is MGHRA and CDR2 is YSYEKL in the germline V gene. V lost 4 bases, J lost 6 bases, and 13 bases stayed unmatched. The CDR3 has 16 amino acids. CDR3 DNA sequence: TGCGCCAGCAGCCCGGACCCCGGGACAGGGTCTCGCGAGCAGTACTTC. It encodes CASSPDPGTGSREQYF.

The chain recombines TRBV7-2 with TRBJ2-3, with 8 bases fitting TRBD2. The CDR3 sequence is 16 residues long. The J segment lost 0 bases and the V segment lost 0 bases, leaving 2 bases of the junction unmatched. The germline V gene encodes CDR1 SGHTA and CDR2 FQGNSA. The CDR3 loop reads CASSLAASGSTDTQYF. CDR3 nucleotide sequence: TGTGCCAGCAGCTTAGCCGCTAGCGGGAGCACAGATACGCAGTATTTT.

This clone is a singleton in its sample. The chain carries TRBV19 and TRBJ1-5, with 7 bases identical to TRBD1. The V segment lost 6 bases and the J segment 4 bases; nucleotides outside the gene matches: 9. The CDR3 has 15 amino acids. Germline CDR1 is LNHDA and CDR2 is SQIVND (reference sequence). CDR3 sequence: CASSKTGSGNQPQHF. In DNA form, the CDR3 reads TGTGCCAGTAGCAAGACAGGGTCGGGAAATCAGCCCCAGCATTTT. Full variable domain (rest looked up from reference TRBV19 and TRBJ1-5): DGGITQSPKYLFRKEGQNVTLSCEQNLNHDAMYWYRQDPGQGLRLIYYSQIVNDFQKGDIAEGYSVSREKKESFPLTVTSAQKNPTAFYLCASSKTGSGNQPQHFGDGTRLSIL.

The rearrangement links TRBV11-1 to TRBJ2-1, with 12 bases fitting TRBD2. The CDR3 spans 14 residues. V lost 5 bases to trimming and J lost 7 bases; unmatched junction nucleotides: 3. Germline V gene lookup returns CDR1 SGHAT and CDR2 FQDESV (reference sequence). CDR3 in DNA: TGTGCCAGCAGCCCTAGCGGGAGGGGGAATGAGCAGTTCTTC. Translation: CASSPSGRGNEQFF.

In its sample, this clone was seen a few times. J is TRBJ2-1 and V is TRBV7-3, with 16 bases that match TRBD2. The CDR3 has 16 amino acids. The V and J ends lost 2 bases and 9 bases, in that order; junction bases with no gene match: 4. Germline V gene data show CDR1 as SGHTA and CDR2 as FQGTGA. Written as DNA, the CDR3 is TGTGCCAGCAGCTTATCGGGACTAGCGGGAGGGATTGAGCAGTTCTTC. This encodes CASSLSGLAGGIEQFF.

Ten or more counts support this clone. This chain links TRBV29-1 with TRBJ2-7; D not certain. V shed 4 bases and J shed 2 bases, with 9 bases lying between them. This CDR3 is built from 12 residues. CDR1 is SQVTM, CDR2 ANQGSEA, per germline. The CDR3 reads CSVVTTAYEQYF. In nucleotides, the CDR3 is TGCAGCGTTGTCACTACCGCCTACGAGCAGTACTTC.

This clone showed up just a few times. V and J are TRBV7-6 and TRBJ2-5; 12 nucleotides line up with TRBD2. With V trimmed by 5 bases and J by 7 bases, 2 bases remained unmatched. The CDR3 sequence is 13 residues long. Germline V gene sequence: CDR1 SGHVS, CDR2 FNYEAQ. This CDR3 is CASSPSGRATQYF. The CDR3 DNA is TGTGCCAGCAGCCCTAGCGGGAGGGCGACCCAGTACTTC.

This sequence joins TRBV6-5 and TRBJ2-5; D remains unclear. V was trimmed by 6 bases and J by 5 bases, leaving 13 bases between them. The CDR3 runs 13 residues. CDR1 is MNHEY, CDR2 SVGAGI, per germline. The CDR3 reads CASSESSRETQYF. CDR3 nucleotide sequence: TGTGCCAGCAGCGAGTCTAGTCGGGAGACCCAGTACTTC.

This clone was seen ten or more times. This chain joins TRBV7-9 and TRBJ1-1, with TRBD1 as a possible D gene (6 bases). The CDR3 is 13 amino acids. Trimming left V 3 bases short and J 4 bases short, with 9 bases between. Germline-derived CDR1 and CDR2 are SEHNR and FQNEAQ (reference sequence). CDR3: CASSLEDSTEAFF. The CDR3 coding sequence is TGTGCCAGCAGCTTGGAGGACAGCACTGAAGCTTTCTTT.